This T cell receptor beta chain was identified during a study of T cell changes during pregnancy in multiple sclerosis. Assay: immunoSEQ multiplex PCR; the TCRdb copy retains only in-frame clones and omits some. The sample holds 40,000 to 50,000 clones, roughly 92% seen once. The germline V gene has CDR1 SGDLS and CDR2 YYNGEE. The CDR3 consists of 11 residues. V gave up 0 bases and J gave up 6 bases, with 4 bases separating them. The clonotype originates from a female donor in good health, enrolled as a control in a pregnancy study. The source was CD4+ T cells from peripheral blood mononuclear cells, collected in the second trimester of pregnancy. The chain combines TRBV9 with TRBJ2-7; no clear D gene. The CDR3 sequence: CASSVDGEQYF. CDR3 sequence (DNA): TGTGCCAGCAGCGTAGACGGCGAGCAGTACTTC.